What follows is one TCR beta chain and its context. This clonotype appeared many times. Its antigen is currently not known. Per-base qualities were not stored, and no clone one base away is much larger. This record belongs to a study of T cells in Graves' hyperthyroidism and ophthalmopathy (dated by TCRdb to 2018 to 2020). Background for the entire study: Peripheral blood was collected at initial diagnosis, before any treatment. TCR V-J signatures able to tell the groups apart were searched for in a discovery cohort of approximately 95 patients, of whom more than 40 had Graves' ophthalmopathy and 57 had stable Graves' hyperthyroidism. In more than 5 Graves' hyperthyroidism patients, the study also compared T-cell repertoires from thyroid tissue with T-cell repertoires from blood. According to the paper, TCR Vbeta CDR3 sequencing was carried out on roughly 130 peripheral blood samples, which came from over 40 ophthalmopathy, 75 to 80 hyperthyroidism and around 17 progressor patients. The 85 to 100 discovery patients were randomly split 7:3 into training and test sets. Once sampling was done, hyperthyroidism patients were given methimazole at a starting dose of 30 mg daily, whereas ophthalmopathy patients were given high-dose intravenous methylprednisolone. Prospective prediction of ophthalmopathy was tested in an independent validation cohort of 18 hyperthyroidism patients and 17 patients who later progressed to ophthalmopathy.

Amplification of TCR beta CDR3 regions was carried out from RNA transcripts. A first-round RT-PCR of the TCR CDR3 used the HTBI primer set with the Qiagen OneStep RT-PCR kit. Libraries were constructed in a second round of multiplex PCR, after which size selection and purification were performed. Paired-end sequencing of the libraries was performed with 100 bp reads on an Illumina HiSeq2000. The published analysis was carried out like this. SOAPnuke was used to process the raw data, removing reads that contained adapters or uncalled bases, had a mean Phred below 15, or lacked an exact match to the constant primer or identifier. High-quality paired reads were merged using COPE v1.2.5, and each unique nucleotide sequence was defined as a clonotype. Clonotypes were aligned to IMGT TRBV, TRBD and TRBJ reference segments using MiTCR v1.1. Analysis was restricted to V-J combinations with a frequency above 0.0001, which covered over 98% of repertoires. A TCS score was defined as the ratio of F50 (clonal expansion) to E x V (chaos), with BLOSUM62-based TCRdist applied between CDR3 peptides within each V-J. Welch's t-statistics and random forest reduced fewer than 550 V-J features to 10 to 15, which were used in a naive Bayes classifier (R e1071). TCRdb reran the public reads through fastp at Q25 and MiXCR, keeping productive beta chains. Each entry is one CDR3 protein sequence, shown with its most common DNA and genes. For this entry, the V and J calls and clone size follow TCRdb and not the study's own pipeline. The sample table lists 300,000 to 400,000 distinct CDR3 sequences, about 13% of them with a count of one. Clones ranked in the top ten supply around a tenth of the sample.

Graves' hyperthyroidism was defined as stable when no progression to ophthalmopathy occurred over 18 months of follow-up. Hyperthyroidism patients were aged 18 to 65 years and newly diagnosed, with disease duration of less than 2 months. Patients with uncontrolled infections, other autoimmune diseases, pregnancy or lactation were excluded. Diagnoses were established on the basis of clinical symptoms, serum thyroxine and TRAb, thyroid ultrasound, and orbital computed tomography. Ficoll-Paque density gradient centrifugation was used to isolate PBMCs from approximately 10 ml of fresh peripheral blood. Trizol reagent was used to extract total RNA, and RNA quality was then checked on an Agilent 2100 Bioanalyzer. Results and caveats for the whole study, not just this receptor: In cross-validation, a model built on a 13 V-J signature told ophthalmopathy apart from stable hyperthyroidism with less than 90% sensitivity and around 84% specificity, and in testing the same model reached 80%/75%. During validation, the model predicted progression to ophthalmopathy a median of about 6.3 months ahead of onset, with around 65% sensitivity and 72% to 80% specificity. Blood samples also contained most of the expanded thyroid clonotypes (frequency above 0.001), which suggests that blood repertoires may reflect thyroid immune responses. No statistical method was used to fix the sample size in advance, and group allocation was not hidden from the investigators.

Measured from the cysteine to the phenylalanine, the CDR3 is 15 residues long. The only DNA kept is the CDR3, 45 bases in frame from the first base. Unmatched junction bases come to 4, with V trimmed by 3 bases and J by 2 bases. The germline V gene provides CDR1 MDHEN and CDR2 SYDVKM. The origin of this receptor is a woman under 30 with Graves' hyperthyroidism. What was sequenced was blood. The rearrangement combines TRBV28 with TRBJ2-1, and 7 junction bases match TRBD2. The sequenced DNA: TGTGCCAGCAGTTTTTCGGGGGGAGCCTACAATGAGCAGTTCTTC. This codes for CASSFSGGAYNEQFF.